The following is a T cell receptor beta chain sequence with its context. The length of the CDR3 is 14 residues. Germline CDR1 and CDR2: MDHEN and SYDVKM. The germline V and J ends were trimmed by 6 bases and 2 bases, with 12 bases remaining between them. These data originate in a study of T cell responses to AZD1222 COVID-19 vaccine. Profiling relied on immunoSEQ multiplex PCR, and the TCRdb table lists in-frame clones only, not all of them. The sample has some 150,000 clones, around 95% seen once; the top ten hold over 0.95%. The rearrangement joins TRBV28 to TRBJ2-3; maybe TRBD1 (5 bases). This TCR was sampled from an adult in good health. The sequencing here drew on peripheral blood, taken on day 0 of AZD1222 vaccination. The CDR3 protein is CASSMEGVTDTQYF. The CDR3 DNA reads TGTGCCAGCAGCATGGAAGGGGTCACAGATACGCAGTATTTT.